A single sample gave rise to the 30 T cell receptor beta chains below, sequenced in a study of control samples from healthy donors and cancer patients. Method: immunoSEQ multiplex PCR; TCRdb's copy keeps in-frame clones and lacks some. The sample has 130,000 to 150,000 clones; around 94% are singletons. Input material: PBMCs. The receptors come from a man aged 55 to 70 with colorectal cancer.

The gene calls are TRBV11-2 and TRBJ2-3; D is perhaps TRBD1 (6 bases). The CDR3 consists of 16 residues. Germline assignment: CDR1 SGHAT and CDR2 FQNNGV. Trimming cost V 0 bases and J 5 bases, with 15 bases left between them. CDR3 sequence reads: CASSLDGQGWGDTQYF. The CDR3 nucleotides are TGTGCCAGCAGCTTAGATGGGCAGGGGTGGGGAGATACGCAGTATTTT. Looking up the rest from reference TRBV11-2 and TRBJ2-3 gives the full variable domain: EAGVAQSPRYKIIEKRQSVAFWCNPISGHATLYWYQQILGQGPKLLIQFQNNGVVDDSQLPKDRFSAERLKGVDSTLKIQPAKLEDSAVYLCASSLDGQGWGDTQYFGPGTRLTVL.

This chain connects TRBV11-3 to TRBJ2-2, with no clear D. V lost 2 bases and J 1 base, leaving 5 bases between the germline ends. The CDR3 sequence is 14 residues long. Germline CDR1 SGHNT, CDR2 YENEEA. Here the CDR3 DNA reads TGTGCCAGCAGCTTACCAGAGAACACCGGGGAGCTGTTTTTT. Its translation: CASSLPENTGELFF.

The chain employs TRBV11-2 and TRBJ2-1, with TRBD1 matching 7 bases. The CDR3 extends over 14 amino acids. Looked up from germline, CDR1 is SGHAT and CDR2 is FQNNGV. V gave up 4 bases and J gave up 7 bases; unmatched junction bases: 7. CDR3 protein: CASSWGTVGNEQFF. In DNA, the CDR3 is TGTGCCAGCAGCTGGGGGACAGTGGGAAATGAGCAGTTCTTC.

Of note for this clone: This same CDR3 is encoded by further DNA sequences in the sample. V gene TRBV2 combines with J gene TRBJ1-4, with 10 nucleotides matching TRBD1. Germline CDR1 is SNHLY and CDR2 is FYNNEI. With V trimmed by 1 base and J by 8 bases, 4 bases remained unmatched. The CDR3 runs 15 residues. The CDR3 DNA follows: TGTGCCAGCAGTGAAGGGGACAGGGGTGGCGAAAAACTGTTTTTT. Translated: CASSEGDRGGEKLFF. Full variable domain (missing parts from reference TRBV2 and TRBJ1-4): EPEVTQTPSHQVTQMGQEVILRCVPISNHLYFYWYRQILGQKVEFLVSFYNNEISEKSEIFDDQFSVERPDGSNFTLKIRSTKLEDSAMYFCASSEGDRGGEKLFFGSGTQLSVL.

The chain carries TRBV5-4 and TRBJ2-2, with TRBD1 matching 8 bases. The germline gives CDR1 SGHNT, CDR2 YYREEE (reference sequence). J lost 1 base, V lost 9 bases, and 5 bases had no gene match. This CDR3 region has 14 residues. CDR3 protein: CATRTGRNTGELFF. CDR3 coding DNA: TGTGCCACAAGGACAGGGCGGAACACCGGGGAGCTGTTTTTT.

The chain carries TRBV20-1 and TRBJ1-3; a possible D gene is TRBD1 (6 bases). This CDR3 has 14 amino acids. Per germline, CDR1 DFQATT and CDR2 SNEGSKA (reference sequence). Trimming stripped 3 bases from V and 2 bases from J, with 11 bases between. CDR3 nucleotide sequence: TGCAGTGCTAGTACAGGGTCGGCTGGAAACACCATATATTTT. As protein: CSASTGSAGNTIYF.

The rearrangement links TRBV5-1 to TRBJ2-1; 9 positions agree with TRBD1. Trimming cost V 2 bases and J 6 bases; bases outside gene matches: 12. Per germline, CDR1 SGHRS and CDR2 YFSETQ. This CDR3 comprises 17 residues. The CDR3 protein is CASSFLGQGQGGNEQFF. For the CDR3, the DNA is TGCGCCAGCAGCTTTCTCGGACAGGGGCAGGGGGGCAATGAGCAGTTCTTC.

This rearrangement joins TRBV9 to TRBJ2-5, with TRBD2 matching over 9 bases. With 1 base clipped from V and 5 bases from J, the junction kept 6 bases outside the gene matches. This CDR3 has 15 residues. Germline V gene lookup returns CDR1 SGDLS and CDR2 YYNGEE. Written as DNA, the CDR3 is TGTGCCAGCAGCGTACTAGCGGGGCCTGGGGAGACCCAGTACTTC. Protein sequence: CASSVLAGPGETQYF.

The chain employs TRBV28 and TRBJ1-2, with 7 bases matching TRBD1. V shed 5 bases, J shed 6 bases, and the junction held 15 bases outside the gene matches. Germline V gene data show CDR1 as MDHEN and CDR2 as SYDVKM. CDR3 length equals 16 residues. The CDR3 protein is CASSLFPPRQGDGYTF. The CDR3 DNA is TGTGCCAGCAGTCTCTTCCCGCCCCGACAGGGTGATGGCTACACCTTC.

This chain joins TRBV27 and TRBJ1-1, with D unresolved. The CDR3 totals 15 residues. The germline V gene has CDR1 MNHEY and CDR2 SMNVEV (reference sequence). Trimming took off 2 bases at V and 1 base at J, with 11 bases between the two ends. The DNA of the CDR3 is TGTGCCAGCAGTTTAGAAGGCTTAGGGAACACTGAAGCTTTCTTT. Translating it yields CASSLEGLGNTEAFF.

CDR3 in amino acids: CASSPSMGEAKNIQYF. The DNA for the CDR3 is TGTGCCAGCAGTCCCTCCATGGGCGAGGCCAAAAACATTCAGTACTTC. The chain recombines TRBV27 with TRBJ2-4; D is unresolved. Trimming removed 5 bases from V and 1 base from J, with 15 bases in between. The CDR3 has 16 amino acids. The germline gives CDR1 MNHEY, CDR2 SMNVEV (reference sequence).

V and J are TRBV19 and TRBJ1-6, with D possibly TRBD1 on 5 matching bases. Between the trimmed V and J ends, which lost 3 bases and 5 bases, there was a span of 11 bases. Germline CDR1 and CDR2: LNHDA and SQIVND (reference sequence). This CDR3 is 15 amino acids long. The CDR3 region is CASSIRGTDNSPLHF. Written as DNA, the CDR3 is TGTGCCAGTAGTATTAGAGGGACGGATAATTCACCCCTCCACTTT.

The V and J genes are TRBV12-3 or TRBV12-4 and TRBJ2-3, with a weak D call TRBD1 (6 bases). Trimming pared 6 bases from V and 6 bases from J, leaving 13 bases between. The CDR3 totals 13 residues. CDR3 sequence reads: CASSLGGWDTQYF. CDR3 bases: TGTGCCAGCAGCCTTGGGGGCTGGGATACGCAGTATTTT.

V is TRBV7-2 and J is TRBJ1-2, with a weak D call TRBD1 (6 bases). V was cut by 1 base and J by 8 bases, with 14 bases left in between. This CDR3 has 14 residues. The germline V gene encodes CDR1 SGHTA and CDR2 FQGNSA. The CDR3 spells CASSLGGQTSGYTF. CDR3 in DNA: TGTGCCAGCAGCTTAGGGGGACAAACAAGCGGCTACACCTTC.

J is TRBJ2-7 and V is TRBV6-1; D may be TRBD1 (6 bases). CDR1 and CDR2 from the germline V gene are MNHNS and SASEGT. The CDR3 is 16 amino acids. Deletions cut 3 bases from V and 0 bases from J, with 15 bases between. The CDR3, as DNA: TGTGCCAGCAGTGACCGGGGACATCTATCCTCCTACGAGCAGTACTTC. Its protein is CASSDRGHLSSYEQYF.

The CDR3 here is CASTGGVRAEAFF. Written as DNA, the CDR3 is TGTGCCAGCACCGGGGGCGTTCGGGCTGAAGCTTTCTTT. V gene TRBV25-1 combines with J gene TRBJ1-1; perhaps TRBD1 as D (6 bases). Trimming stripped 7 bases from V and 6 bases from J, with 15 bases between. This CDR3 has 13 amino acids. Germline lookup yields CDR1 MGHDK and CDR2 SYGVNS.

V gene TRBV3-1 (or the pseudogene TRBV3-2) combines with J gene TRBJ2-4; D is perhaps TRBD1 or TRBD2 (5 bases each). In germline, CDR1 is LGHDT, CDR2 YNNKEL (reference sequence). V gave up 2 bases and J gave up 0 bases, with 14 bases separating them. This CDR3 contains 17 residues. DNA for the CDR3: TGTGCCAGCAGCCAACCCGGTAGGGGACCAGCCAAAAACATTCAGTACTTC. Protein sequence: CASSQPGRGPAKNIQYF.

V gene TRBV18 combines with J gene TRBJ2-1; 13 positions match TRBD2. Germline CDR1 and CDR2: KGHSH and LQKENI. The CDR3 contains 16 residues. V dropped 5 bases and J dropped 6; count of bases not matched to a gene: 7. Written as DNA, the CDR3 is TGTGCCAGCTCAATGACCGGGACTAGCGGGGTCAATGAGCAGTTCTTC. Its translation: CASSMTGTSGVNEQFF.

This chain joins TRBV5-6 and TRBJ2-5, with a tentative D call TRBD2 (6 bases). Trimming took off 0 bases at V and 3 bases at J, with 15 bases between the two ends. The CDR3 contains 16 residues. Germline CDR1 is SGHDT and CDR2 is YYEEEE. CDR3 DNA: TGTGCCAGCAGCTTGGAGTGGAGGGGATGGGAAGAGACCCAGTACTTC. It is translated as CASSLEWRGWEETQYF.

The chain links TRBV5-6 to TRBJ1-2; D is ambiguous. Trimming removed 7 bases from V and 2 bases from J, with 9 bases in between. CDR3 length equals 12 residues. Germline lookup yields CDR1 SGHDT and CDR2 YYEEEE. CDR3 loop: CASYQNNYGYTF. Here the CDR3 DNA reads TGTGCCAGCTACCAGAACAACTATGGCTACACCTTC.

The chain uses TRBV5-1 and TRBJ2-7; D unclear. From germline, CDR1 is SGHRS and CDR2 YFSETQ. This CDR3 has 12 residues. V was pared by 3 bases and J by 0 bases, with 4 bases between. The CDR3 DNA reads TGCGCCAGCAGCTCCCGCTCCTACGAGCAGTACTTC. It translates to CASSSRSYEQYF.

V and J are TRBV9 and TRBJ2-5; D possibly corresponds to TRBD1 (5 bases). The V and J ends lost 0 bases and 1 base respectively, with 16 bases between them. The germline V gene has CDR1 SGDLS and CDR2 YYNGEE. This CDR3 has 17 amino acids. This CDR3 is CASSVGVDTDFQETQYF. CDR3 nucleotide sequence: TGTGCCAGCAGCGTAGGAGTGGACACCGATTTCCAAGAGACCCAGTACTTC.

CDR3 loop: CASSQGLWGGNTIYF. CDR3 DNA: TGCGCCAGCAGCCAAGGTTTGTGGGGTGGAAACACCATATATTTT. The chain is built from TRBV4-1 and TRBJ1-3; D gene unclear. Trimming cost V 1 base and J 3 bases, with 10 bases left between them. The germline CDR1 and CDR2 sequences are MGHRA and YSYEKL. CDR3 size: 15 residues.

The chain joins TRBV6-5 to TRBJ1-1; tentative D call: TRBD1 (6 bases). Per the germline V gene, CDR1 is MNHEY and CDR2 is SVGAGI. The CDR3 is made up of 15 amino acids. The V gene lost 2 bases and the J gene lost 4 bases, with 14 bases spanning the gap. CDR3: CASSYGGLQGTEAFF. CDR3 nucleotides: TGTGCCAGCAGTTACGGGGGGCTTCAGGGCACTGAAGCTTTCTTT.

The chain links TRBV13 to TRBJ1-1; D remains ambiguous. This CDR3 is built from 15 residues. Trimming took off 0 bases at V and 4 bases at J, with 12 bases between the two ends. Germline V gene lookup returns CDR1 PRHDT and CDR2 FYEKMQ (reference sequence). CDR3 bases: TGTGCCAGCAGCTTAGGCCAAGGCTGGGGCACTGAAGCTTTCTTT. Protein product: CASSLGQGWGTEAFF.

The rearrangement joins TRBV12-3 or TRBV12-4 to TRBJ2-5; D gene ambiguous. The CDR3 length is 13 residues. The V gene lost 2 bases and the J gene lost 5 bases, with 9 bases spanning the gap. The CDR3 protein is CASSLMASETQYF. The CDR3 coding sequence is TGTGCCAGCAGTTTAATGGCGTCGGAGACCCAGTACTTC.

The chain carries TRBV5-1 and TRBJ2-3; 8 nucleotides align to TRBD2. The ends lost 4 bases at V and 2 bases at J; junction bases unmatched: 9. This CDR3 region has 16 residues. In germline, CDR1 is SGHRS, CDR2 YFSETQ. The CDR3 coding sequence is TGCGCCAGCAGCCAGCAAGCGGGGGATCCCACAGATACGCAGTATTTT. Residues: CASSQQAGDPTDTQYF.

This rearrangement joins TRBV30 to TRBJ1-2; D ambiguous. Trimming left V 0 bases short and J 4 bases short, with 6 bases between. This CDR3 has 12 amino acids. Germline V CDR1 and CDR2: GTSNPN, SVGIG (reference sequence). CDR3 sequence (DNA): TGTGCCTGGAGTGTTGGGCTCTATGGCTACACCTTC. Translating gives CAWSVGLYGYTF.

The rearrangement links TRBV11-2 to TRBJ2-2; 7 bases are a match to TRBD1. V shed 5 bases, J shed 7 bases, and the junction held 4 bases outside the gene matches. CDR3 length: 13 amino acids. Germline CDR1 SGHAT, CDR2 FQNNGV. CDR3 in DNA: TGTGCCAGCAGCGCACAGGGGAGCGGGGAGCTGTTTTTT. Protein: CASSAQGSGELFF.

The CDR3 is CASSQDLSGRVGYGYTF. The CDR3, as DNA: TGTGCCAGCAGCCAAGATCTCTCGGGCAGGGTAGGCTATGGCTACACCTTC. The genes are TRBV3-1 (or the pseudogene TRBV3-2) and TRBJ1-2; D may be TRBD1 (5 bases). The CDR3 contains 17 residues. Germline CDR1 is LGHDT and CDR2 is YNNKEL (reference sequence). V lost 0 bases and J 4 bases, leaving 18 bases between the germline ends.